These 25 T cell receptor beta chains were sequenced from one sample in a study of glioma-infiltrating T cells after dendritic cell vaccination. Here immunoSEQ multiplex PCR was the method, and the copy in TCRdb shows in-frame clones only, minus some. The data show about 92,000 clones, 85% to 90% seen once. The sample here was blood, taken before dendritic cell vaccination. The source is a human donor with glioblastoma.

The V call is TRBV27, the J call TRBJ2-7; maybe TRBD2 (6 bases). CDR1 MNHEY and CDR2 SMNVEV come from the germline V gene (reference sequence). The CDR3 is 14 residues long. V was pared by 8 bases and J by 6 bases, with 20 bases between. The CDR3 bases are TGTGCCAGCGCAAGTCCCGGGAGACTCGGCGAGCAGTACTTC. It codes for CASASPGRLGEQYF.

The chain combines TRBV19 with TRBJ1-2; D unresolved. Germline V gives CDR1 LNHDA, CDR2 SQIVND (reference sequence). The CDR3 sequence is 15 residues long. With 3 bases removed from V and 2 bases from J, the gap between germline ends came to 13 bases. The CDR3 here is CASSIGETRNYGYTF. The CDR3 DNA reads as TGTGCCAGTAGTATCGGGGAGACAAGGAACTATGGCTACACCTTC.

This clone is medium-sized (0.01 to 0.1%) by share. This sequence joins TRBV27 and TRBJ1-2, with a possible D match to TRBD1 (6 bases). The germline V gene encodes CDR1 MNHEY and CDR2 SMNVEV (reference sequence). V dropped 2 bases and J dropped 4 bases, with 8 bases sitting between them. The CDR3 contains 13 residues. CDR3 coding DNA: TGTGCCAGCAGTTTAAACAGGGCCTATGGCTACACCTTC. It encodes CASSLNRAYGYTF.

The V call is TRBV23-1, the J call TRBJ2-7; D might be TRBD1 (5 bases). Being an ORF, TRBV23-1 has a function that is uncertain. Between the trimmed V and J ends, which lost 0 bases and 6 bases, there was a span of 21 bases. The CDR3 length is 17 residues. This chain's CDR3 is CASSQSGRRGRVLEQYF. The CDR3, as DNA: TGCGCCAGCAGTCAATCTGGAAGGAGAGGCAGGGTTCTCGAGCAGTACTTC.

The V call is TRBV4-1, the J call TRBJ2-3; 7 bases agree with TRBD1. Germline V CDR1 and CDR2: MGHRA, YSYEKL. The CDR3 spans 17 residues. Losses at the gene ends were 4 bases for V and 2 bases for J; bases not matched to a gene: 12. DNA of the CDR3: TGCGCCAGCAGCCCTCCCACCGGGACAGCATTCACAGATACGCAGTATTTT. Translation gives CASSPPTGTAFTDTQYF.

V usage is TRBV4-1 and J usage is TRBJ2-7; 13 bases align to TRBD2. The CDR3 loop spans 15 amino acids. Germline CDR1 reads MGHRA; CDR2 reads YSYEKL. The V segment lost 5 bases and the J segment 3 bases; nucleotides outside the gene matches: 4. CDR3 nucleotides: TGCGCCAGCAGCTCTTGGACTAGCGGGAGCTACGAGCAGTACTTC. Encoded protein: CASSSWTSGSYEQYF.

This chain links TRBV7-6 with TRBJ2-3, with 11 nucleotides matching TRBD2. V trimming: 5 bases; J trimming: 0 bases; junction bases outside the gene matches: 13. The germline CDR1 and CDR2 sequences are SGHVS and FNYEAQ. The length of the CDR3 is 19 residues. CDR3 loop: CASSQRLAGPSSSTDTQYF. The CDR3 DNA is TGTGCCAGCAGCCAAAGACTAGCGGGACCATCATCTAGCACAGATACGCAGTATTTT.

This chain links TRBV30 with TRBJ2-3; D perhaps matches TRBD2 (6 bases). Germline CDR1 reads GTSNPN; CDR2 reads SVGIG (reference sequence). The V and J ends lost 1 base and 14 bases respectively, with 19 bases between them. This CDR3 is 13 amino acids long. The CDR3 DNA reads TGTGCCTGGAGTGAACGGGTGGAGGGCGGTTTGTATTTT. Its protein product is CAWSERVEGGLYF.

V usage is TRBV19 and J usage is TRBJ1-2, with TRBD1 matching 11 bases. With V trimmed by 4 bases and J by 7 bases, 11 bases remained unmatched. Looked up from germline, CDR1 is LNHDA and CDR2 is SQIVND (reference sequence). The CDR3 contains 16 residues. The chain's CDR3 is CASSTVRDRGISGYTF. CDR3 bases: TGTGCCAGTAGTACCGTTCGGGACAGGGGGATAAGTGGCTACACCTTC.

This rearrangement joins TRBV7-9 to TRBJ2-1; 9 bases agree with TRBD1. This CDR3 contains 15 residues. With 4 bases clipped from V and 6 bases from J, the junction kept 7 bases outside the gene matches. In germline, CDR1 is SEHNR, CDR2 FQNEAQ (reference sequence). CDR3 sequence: CASSSGTGSGNEQFF. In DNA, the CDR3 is TGTGCCAGCAGCTCCGGGACAGGGAGTGGCAATGAGCAGTTCTTC.

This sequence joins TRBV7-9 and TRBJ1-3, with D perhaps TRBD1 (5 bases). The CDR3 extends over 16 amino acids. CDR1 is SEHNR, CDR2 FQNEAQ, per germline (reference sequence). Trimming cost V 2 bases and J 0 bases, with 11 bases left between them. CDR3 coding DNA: TGTGCCAGCAGCTTACCGGGGACTCACTCTGGAAACACCATATATTTT. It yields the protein CASSLPGTHSGNTIYF.

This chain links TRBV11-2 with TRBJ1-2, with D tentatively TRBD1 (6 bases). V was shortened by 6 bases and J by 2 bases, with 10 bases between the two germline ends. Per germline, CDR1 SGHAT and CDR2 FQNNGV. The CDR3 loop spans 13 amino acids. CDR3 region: CASSQDRNYGYTF. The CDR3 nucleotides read TGTGCCAGCAGTCAGGACAGAAACTATGGCTACACCTTC.

The CDR3 DNA reads as TGTGCCAGCAGTTACGGCAGGGGTTATATGAACACTGAAGCTTTCTTT. Residues: CASSYGRGYMNTEAFF. This sequence joins TRBV6-5 and TRBJ1-1, with D maybe TRBD1 (6 bases). Trimming removed 2 bases from V and 0 bases from J, with 13 bases in between. This CDR3 contains 16 residues. The germline CDR1 and CDR2 sequences are MNHEY and SVGAGI.

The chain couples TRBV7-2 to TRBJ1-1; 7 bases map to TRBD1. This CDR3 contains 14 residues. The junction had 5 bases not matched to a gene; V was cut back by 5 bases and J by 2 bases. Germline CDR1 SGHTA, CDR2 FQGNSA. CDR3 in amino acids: CASSPRQGNTEAFF. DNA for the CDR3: TGTGCCAGCAGCCCGCGACAGGGAAACACTGAAGCTTTCTTT. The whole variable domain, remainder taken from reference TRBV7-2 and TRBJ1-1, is GAGVSQSPSNKVTEKGKDVELRCDPISGHTALYWYRQSLGQGLEFLIYFQGNSAPDKSGLPSDRFSAERTGGSVSTLTIQRTQQEDSAVYLCASSPRQGNTEAFFGQGTRLTVV.

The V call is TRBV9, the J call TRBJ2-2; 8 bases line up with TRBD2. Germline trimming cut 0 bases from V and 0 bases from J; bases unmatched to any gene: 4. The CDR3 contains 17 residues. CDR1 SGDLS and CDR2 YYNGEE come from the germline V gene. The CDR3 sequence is CASSVALAGTNTGELFF. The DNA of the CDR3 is TGTGCCAGCAGCGTAGCCCTAGCGGGCACGAACACCGGGGAGCTGTTTTTT.

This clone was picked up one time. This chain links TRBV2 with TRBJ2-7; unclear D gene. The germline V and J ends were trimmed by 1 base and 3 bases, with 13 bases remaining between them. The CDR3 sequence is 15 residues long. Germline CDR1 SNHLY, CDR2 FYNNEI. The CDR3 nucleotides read TGTGCCAGCAGTGAAGGTCTTGCTAGACTCTACGAGCAGTACTTC. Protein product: CASSEGLARLYEQYF.

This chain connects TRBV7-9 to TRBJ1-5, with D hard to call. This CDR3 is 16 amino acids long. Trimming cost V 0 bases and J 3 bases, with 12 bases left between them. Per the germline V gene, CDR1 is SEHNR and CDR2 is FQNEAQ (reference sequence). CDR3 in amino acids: CASSLAWGGNNQPQHF. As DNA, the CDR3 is TGTGCCAGCAGCTTAGCATGGGGAGGTAACAATCAGCCCCAGCATTTT.

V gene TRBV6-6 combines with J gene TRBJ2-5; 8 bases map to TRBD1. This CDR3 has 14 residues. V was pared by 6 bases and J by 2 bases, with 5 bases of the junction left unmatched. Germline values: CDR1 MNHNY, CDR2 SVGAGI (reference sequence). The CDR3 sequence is CASRQGQGQETQYF. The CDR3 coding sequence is TGTGCCAGCAGACAAGGACAGGGACAAGAGACCCAGTACTTC.

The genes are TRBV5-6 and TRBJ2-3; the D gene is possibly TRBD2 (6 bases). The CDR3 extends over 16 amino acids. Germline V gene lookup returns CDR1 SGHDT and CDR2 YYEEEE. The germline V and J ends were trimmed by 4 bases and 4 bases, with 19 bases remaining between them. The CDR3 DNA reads TGTGCCAGCAGCCCACCTTTTTTGGCGGGATCAGATACGCAGTATTTT. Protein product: CASSPPFLAGSDTQYF.

The CDR3 loop is CASSVGQGKGLYTEAFF. CDR3 coding DNA: TGCGCCAGCAGCGTAGGACAGGGGAAGGGGTTGTACACTGAAGCTTTCTTT. V gene TRBV5-1 combines with J gene TRBJ1-1; 9 bases agree with TRBD1. The V segment lost 4 bases and the J segment 3 bases; nucleotides outside the gene matches: 13. Germline lookup yields CDR1 SGHRS and CDR2 YFSETQ. The CDR3 totals 17 residues.

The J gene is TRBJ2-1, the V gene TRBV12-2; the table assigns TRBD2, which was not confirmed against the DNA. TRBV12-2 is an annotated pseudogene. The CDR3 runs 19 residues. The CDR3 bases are TGTGCAAGTCGCTTACTTATCTCCCCGATTAGCGGGACCCACAATGAGCAGTTCTTC. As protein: CASRLLISPISGTHNEQFF.

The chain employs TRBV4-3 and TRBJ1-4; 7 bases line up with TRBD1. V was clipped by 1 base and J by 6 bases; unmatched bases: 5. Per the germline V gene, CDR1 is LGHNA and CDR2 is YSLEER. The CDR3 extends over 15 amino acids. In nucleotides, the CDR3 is TGCGCCAGCAGCCAAGTGGACAGGCCGGATGAAAAACTGTTTTTT. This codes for CASSQVDRPDEKLFF.

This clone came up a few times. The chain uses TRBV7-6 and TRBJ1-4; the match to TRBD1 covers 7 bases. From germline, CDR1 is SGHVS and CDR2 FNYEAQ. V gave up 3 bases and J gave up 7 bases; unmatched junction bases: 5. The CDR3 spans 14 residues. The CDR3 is CASSFKGAGEKLFF. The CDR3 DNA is TGTGCCAGCAGCTTCAAGGGGGCTGGTGAAAAACTGTTTTTT.

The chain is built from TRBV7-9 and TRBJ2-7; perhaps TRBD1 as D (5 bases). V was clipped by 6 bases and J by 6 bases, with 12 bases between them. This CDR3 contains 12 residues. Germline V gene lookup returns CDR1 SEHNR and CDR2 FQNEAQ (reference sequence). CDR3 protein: CASRLGPFEQYF. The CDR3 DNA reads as TGTGCCAGCAGGCTGGGGCCATTCGAGCAGTACTTC.

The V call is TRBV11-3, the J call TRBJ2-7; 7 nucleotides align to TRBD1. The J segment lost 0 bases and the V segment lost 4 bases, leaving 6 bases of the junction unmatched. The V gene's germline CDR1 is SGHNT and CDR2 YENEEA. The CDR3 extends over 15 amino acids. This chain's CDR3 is CASSYRDSTSYEQYF. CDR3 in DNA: TGTGCCAGCAGCTATCGGGACAGTACCTCCTACGAGCAGTACTTC. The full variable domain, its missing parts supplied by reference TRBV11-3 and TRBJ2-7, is EAGVVQSPRYKIIEKKQPVAFWCNPISGHNTLYWYLQNLGQGPELLIRYENEEAVDDSQLPKDRFSAERLKGVDSTLKIQPAELGDSAVYLCASSYRDSTSYEQYFGPGTRLTVT.